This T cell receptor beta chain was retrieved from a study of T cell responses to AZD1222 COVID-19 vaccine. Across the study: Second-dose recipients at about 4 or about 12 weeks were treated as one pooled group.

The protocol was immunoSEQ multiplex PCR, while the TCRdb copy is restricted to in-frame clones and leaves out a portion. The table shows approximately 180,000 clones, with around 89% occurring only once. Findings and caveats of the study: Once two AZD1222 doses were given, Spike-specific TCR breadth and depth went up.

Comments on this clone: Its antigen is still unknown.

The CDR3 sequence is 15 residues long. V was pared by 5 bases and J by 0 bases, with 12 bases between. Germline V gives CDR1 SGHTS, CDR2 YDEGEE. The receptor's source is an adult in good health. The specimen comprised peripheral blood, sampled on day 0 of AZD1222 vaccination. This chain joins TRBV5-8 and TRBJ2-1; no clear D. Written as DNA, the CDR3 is TGTGCCAGCAGTTTGCTAGGAGCCTCCTACAATGAGCAGTTCTTC. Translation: CASSLLGASYNEQFF.